Below, 27 T cell receptor beta chains from the same sample are listed, as sequenced in a study of somatic mutations in cytotoxic T cells in rheumatoid arthritis. The table came from immunoSEQ multiplex PCR; TCRdb's copy has only in-frame clones and leaves some out. The sample records 3,500 to 4,500 clones, 72% being singletons. The material sequenced was CD8+ T cells sorted from blood. These receptors came from an adult with rheumatoid arthritis.

This chain links TRBV9 with TRBJ2-3, with 9 bases aligning to TRBD2. CDR3 length: 19 amino acids. J was trimmed by 0 bases and V by 0 bases; bases with no gene match: 11. CDR1 is SGDLS and CDR2 is YYNGEE in the germline V gene. This CDR3 reads CASSVGQRGAGGSTDTQYF. The DNA for the CDR3 is TGTGCCAGCAGCGTAGGTCAGCGGGGGGCGGGAGGTAGCACAGATACGCAGTATTTT.

This clone was detected only a few times. The V call is TRBV15, the J call TRBJ2-7; D call uncertain. CDR1 and CDR2 from the germline V gene are LNHNV and YYDKDF (reference sequence). There are 12 residues in the CDR3. V lost 5 bases and J 2 bases, leaving 7 bases between the germline ends. For the CDR3, the DNA is TGTGCCACCAGCTCAAGTGCCTACGAGCAGTACTTC. Protein sequence: CATSSSAYEQYF. Variable domain in full (rest from reference TRBV15 and TRBJ2-7): DAMVIQNPRYQVTQFGKPVTLSCSQTLNHNVMYWYQQKSSQAPKLLFHYYDKDFNNEADTPDNFQSRRPNTSFCFLDIRSPGLGDTAMYLCATSSSAYEQYFGPGTRLTVT.

The chain employs TRBV4-1 and TRBJ1-4, with unresolved D. Germline V gene data show CDR1 as MGHRA and CDR2 as YSYEKL. V lost 2 bases to trimming and J lost 5 bases, with 15 bases between them. This CDR3 is built from 16 residues. In nucleotides, the CDR3 is TGCGCCAGCAGCCAATACCGACGGAGACTGAATGAAAAACTGTTTTTT. Translated, it gives CASSQYRRRLNEKLFF.

V usage is TRBV14 and J usage is TRBJ2-5; 10 bases align to TRBD2. The CDR3 is made up of 17 amino acids. V dropped 0 bases and J dropped 1; count of bases not matched to a gene: 5. Germline assignment: CDR1 SGHDN and CDR2 FVKESK. The CDR3: CASSQDFLAGAQETQYF. The DNA for the CDR3 is TGTGCCAGCAGCCAAGACTTCCTAGCGGGGGCCCAAGAGACCCAGTACTTC.

V and J are TRBV7-8 and TRBJ1-4; tentative D call: TRBD1 (5 bases). Trimming left V 1 base short and J 2 bases short, with 8 bases between. The CDR3 loop spans 15 amino acids. Germline values: CDR1 SGHVS, CDR2 FQNEAQ. The CDR3 sequence: CASSLDWGTNEKLFF. For the CDR3, the DNA is TGTGCCAGCAGCTTAGATTGGGGGACTAATGAAAAACTGTTTTTT. The entire variable domain, with the rest obtained from reference TRBV7-8 and TRBJ1-4, is as follows: GAGVSQSPRYKVAKRGQDVALRCDPISGHVSLFWYQQALGQGPEFLTYFQNEAQLDKSGLPSDRFFAERPEGSVSTLKIQRTQQEDSAVYLCASSLDWGTNEKLFFGSGTQLSVL.

The gene calls are TRBV5-4 and TRBJ2-2, with 7 bases fitting TRBD2. V lost 3 bases to trimming and J lost 8 bases; unmatched junction nucleotides: 7. CDR3 size: 14 residues. Germline V CDR1 and CDR2: SGHNT, YYREEE (reference sequence). CDR3 sequence (DNA): TGTGCCAGCAGCTCAGAGCGGGGTAAGGGGGAGCTGTTTTTT. This translates into CASSSERGKGELFF.

CDR3 protein: CATLQGSNEAFF. As DNA, the CDR3 is TGTGCCACACTACAGGGGTCTAATGAAGCTTTCTTT. The J gene is TRBJ1-1, the V gene TRBV19; 7 nucleotides line up with TRBD1. Looked up from germline, CDR1 is LNHDA and CDR2 is SQIVND (reference sequence). This CDR3 is 12 amino acids long. With 10 bases clipped from V and 7 bases from J, the junction kept 9 bases outside the gene matches.

The chain recombines TRBV9 with TRBJ2-1, with D tentatively TRBD1 (5 bases). Germline CDR1 SGDLS, CDR2 YYNGEE. The V gene lost 1 base and the J gene lost 3 bases, with 8 bases spanning the gap. The CDR3 is 14 residues long. The CDR3 is CASSVLDSYNEQFF. Written as DNA, the CDR3 is TGTGCCAGCAGCGTATTAGACAGCTACAATGAGCAGTTCTTC.

By frequency in the sample, this clone is large (0.1 to 1%). Here the CDR3 reads CASSDSGEIGEKLFF. Written as DNA, the CDR3 is TGTGCCAGCAGTGACTCGGGGGAGATAGGTGAAAAACTGTTTTTT. The chain is built from TRBV6-4 and TRBJ1-4; D may be TRBD1 (5 bases). The V gene's germline CDR1 is MRHNA and CDR2 SNTAGT. The ends were cut back, 0 bases at V and 7 bases at J, with 12 bases in the middle. CDR3 size: 15 residues.

This clone was counted between two and nine times. The chain carries TRBV6-4 and TRBJ1-1, with TRBD1 identical over 8 bases. Per germline, CDR1 MRHNA and CDR2 SNTAGT. The CDR3 spans 19 residues. The V gene end was trimmed by 4 bases and the J gene end by 6 bases; junction bases not matched to a gene: 22. The CDR3 loop reads CASSVPGQVSYVGIPEAFF. The CDR3 coding sequence is TGTGCCAGCAGTGTGCCGGGACAGGTAAGTTATGTCGGCATTCCTGAAGCTTTCTTT.

The chain's CDR3 is CASIPSDQETQYF. CDR3 nucleotide sequence: TGTGCCAGCATCCCCAGCGACCAAGAGACCCAGTACTTC. The V and J genes are TRBV7-2 and TRBJ2-5; no firm D call. V shed 7 bases and J shed 0 bases, with 9 bases lying between them. The germline gives CDR1 SGHTA, CDR2 FQGNSA. The CDR3 consists of 13 residues.

V and J are TRBV5-1 and TRBJ2-5, with 11 bases lining up with TRBD1. V was pared by 2 bases and J by 1 base, with 13 bases of the junction left unmatched. The germline V gene has CDR1 SGHRS and CDR2 YFSETQ. The CDR3 has 19 residues. CDR3 nucleotides: TGCGCCAGCAGCTTAGGGACAGGGGGTTTGATTCCTTTCCAAGAGACCCAGTACTTC. Residues: CASSLGTGGLIPFQETQYF.

This rearrangement joins TRBV5-4 to TRBJ2-1; possibly TRBD1 for D (6 bases). Germline values: CDR1 SGHNT, CDR2 YYREEE (reference sequence). The CDR3 has 15 amino acids. V was clipped by 0 bases and J by 12 bases, with 19 bases between them. The CDR3 region is CASSLGGPSTSGQFF. DNA of the CDR3: TGTGCCAGCAGCTTGGGGGGGCCCTCCACGTCGGGGCAGTTCTTC. Full variable domain (rest looked up from reference TRBV5-4 and TRBJ2-1): ETGVTQSPTHLIKTRGQQVTLRCSSQSGHNTVSWYQQALGQGPQFIFQYYREEENGRGNFPPRFSGLQFPNYSSELNVNALELDDSALYLCASSLGGPSTSGQFFGPGTRLTVL.

There are a few counts of this clone. The germline gene is not matched at one end of the junction; a read error may be the cause. The chain has TRBV25-1 and TRBJ1-1; D is ambiguous. CDR1 and CDR2 from the germline V gene are MGHDK and SYGVNS. The CDR3 length is 14 residues. The CDR3 coding sequence is TGTGCCAGCAGTGAATTCGGCGGGAACGCTGAAGCTTTCTTT. Translated: CASSEFGGNAEAFF.

This clone was detected once. The DNA for the CDR3 is TGTGCCAGCAGCCCGGGGACAGCCACCTACACAGATACGCAGTATTTT. It yields the protein CASSPGTATYTDTQYF. This chain links TRBV7-9 with TRBJ2-3; 7 nucleotides agree with TRBD1. In germline, CDR1 is SEHNR, CDR2 FQNEAQ (reference sequence). V gave up 5 bases and J gave up 2 bases; unmatched junction bases: 10. CDR3 length equals 16 residues.

The V and J genes are TRBV7-9 and TRBJ1-6; possible D gene TRBD1, 6 bases. From germline, CDR1 is SEHNR and CDR2 FQNEAQ (reference sequence). This CDR3 is built from 16 residues. V was shortened by 1 base and J by 7 bases, with 14 bases between the two germline ends. CDR3 in DNA: TGTGCCAGCAGCTTAGTGTCAGGGCAGGGGAATTCACCCCTCCACTTT. Its protein is CASSLVSGQGNSPLHF.

Concerning this clone itself: One end of the junction does not line up with germline, which may come from a read error. The DNA for the CDR3 is TGTGCCAGCAGCGTTGTCGGGACTAGCTCCCACAATGAGCAGTTCTTC. Its protein product is CASSVVGTSSHNEQFF. The genes are TRBV9 and TRBJ2-1; 9 nucleotides align to TRBD2. The germline CDR1 and CDR2 sequences are SGDLS and YYNGEE. This CDR3 has 16 residues.

This clone was observed once. The V call is TRBV4-1, the J call TRBJ2-5, with D unclear. The J call is doubtful: the DNA matches TRBJ2-7 better. Germline values: CDR1 MGHRA, CDR2 YSYEKL. This CDR3 region has 13 residues. This CDR3 is CASSQDRGTEQYF. The CDR3 nucleotides are TGCGCCAGCAGCCAAGATCGAGGAACCGAGCAGTACTTC.

This chain connects TRBV2 to TRBJ2-1, with D perhaps given as TRBD1 or TRBD2 (6 bases each). Germline lookup yields CDR1 SNHLY and CDR2 FYNNEI. V lost 8 bases, J lost 2 bases, and 16 bases lay in between. The CDR3 spans 15 residues. CDR3 region: CASYRGPNPYNEQFF. The CDR3 DNA sequence: TGTGCCAGCTACCGGGGGCCCAACCCCTACAATGAGCAGTTCTTC.

The CDR3 here is CASSPGTVSGNTIYF. CDR3 in DNA: TGCGCCAGCAGCCCCGGGACAGTCTCTGGAAACACCATATATTTT. This chain connects TRBV4-3 to TRBJ1-3, with 7 bases identical to TRBD1. There are 15 residues in the CDR3. With 4 bases clipped from V and 0 bases from J, the junction kept 3 bases outside the gene matches. Looked up from germline, CDR1 is LGHNA and CDR2 is YSLEER.

The J gene is TRBJ2-1, the V gene TRBV5-4, with 10 bases that match TRBD1. Germline V gene data show CDR1 as SGHNT and CDR2 as YYREEE (reference sequence). Germline trimming cut 0 bases from V and 7 bases from J; bases unmatched to any gene: 4. The CDR3 is made up of 15 amino acids. CDR3 residues: CASSLGGQGRNEQFF. The CDR3 DNA follows: TGTGCCAGCAGCTTGGGGGGACAGGGGCGGAATGAGCAGTTCTTC. The complete variable domain, with remaining parts taken from reference TRBV5-4 and TRBJ2-1, reads ETGVTQSPTHLIKTRGQQVTLRCSSQSGHNTVSWYQQALGQGPQFIFQYYREEENGRGNFPPRFSGLQFPNYSSELNVNALELDDSALYLCASSLGGQGRNEQFFGPGTRLTVL.

The chain combines TRBV2 with TRBJ1-1; the D gene is possibly TRBD1 (5 bases). Germline V CDR1 and CDR2: SNHLY, FYNNEI. The CDR3 is made up of 13 amino acids. V was trimmed by 6 bases and J by 3 bases, leaving 11 bases between them. Here the CDR3 reads CASRPTGYTEAFF. The DNA of the CDR3 is TGTGCCAGCAGACCTACAGGTTACACTGAAGCTTTCTTT.

This sequence joins TRBV7-2 and TRBJ2-7; D is ambiguous. Looked up from germline, CDR1 is SGHTA and CDR2 is FQGNSA. The CDR3 sequence is 11 residues long. V was clipped by 4 bases and J by 2 bases, with 3 bases between them. CDR3 nucleotide sequence: TGTGCCAGCAGCTGGGCCTACGAGCAGTACTTC. Protein sequence: CASSWAYEQYF.

V gene TRBV27 combines with J gene TRBJ1-4; no clear D. Per germline, CDR1 MNHEY and CDR2 SMNVEV (reference sequence). The CDR3 spans 12 residues. V lost 0 bases to trimming and J lost 14 bases, with 10 bases between them. The CDR3 DNA follows: TGTGCCAGCAGTTTATCTTATAGACCCCTGTTTTTT. Its translation: CASSLSYRPLFF. Filled out from reference TRBV27 and TRBJ1-4, the complete variable domain reads EAQVTQNPRYLITVTGKKLTVTCSQNMNHEYMSWYRQDPGLGLRQIYYSMNVEVTDKGDVPEGYKVSRKEKRNFPLILESPSPNQTSLYFCASSLSYRPLFFGSGTQLSVL.

V and J are TRBV19 and TRBJ2-7; 8 bases are a match to TRBD1. The CDR3 is made up of 15 amino acids. The germline V gene has CDR1 LNHDA and CDR2 SQIVND (reference sequence). V trimming: 4 bases; J trimming: 2 bases; junction bases outside the gene matches: 7. The CDR3 loop is CASSTPSTGAYEQYF. The CDR3 region has the DNA TGTGCCAGTAGTACCCCCTCGACAGGGGCCTACGAGCAGTACTTC.

V gene TRBV4-2 combines with J gene TRBJ1-4; D possibly corresponds to TRBD1 (6 bases). V was trimmed by 4 bases and J by 8 bases, leaving 14 bases between them. Germline V lookup: CDR1 LGHNA, CDR2 YNFKEQ. The CDR3 covers 14 residues. The CDR3 region is CASSPPGAGEKLFF. In DNA form, the CDR3 reads TGTGCCAGCAGCCCCCCAGGGGCGGGCGAAAAACTGTTTTTT.

This clone appeared a single time. The chain combines TRBV5-6 with TRBJ1-3; possibly TRBD1 for D (5 bases). V lost 0 bases and J 2 bases, leaving 6 bases between the germline ends. The CDR3 loop spans 14 amino acids. The germline CDR1 and CDR2 sequences are SGHDT and YYEEEE. CDR3 loop: CASSLARAGNTIYF. The CDR3 region has the DNA TGTGCCAGCAGCTTGGCCAGGGCTGGAAACACCATATATTTT.